This T cell receptor beta chain is from a study of blood T cell repertoires in COVID-19. Looking at the study overall: Samples came from the United States, Italy and Spain, spanning acute and convalescent COVID-19.

The table came from immunoSEQ multiplex PCR; TCRdb's copy has only in-frame clones and leaves some out. The table shows more than 150,000 clones, with about 80% occurring only once. Germline V gene sequence: CDR1 SGHVS, CDR2 FNYEAQ. There are 15 residues in the CDR3. J gave up 4 bases and V 3 bases, and 0 bases lay outside the gene matches. The V call is TRBV7-6, the J call TRBJ2-2; 12 positions agree with TRBD2. Sequencing input: PBMCs or T cells enriched from blood (not recorded which). The TCR originated in a man in his sixties who had been exposed to COVID-19. CDR3 DNA: TGTGCCAGCAGCTTGACTAGCGGGGGCACCGGGGAGCTGTTTTTT. Translation gives CASSLTSGGTGELFF.